This TCR beta chain was observed in a study of regulatory T cells in long-lasting Graves disease. This CDR3 has 15 residues. Germline V gives CDR1 MNHEY, CDR2 SMNVEV (reference sequence). V lost 1 base and J lost 0; bases outside the gene matches: 3. Specified time point: newly diagnosed GD, antithyroid drugs for less than 3 months. TCR sequences were obtained from RNA taken from PBMCs. For TCR beta, libraries came from iRepertoire HTBI primers and Arm-PCR of CDR3 regions. Per the original data handling: Across samples, 62 TRBV and around 14 TRBJ segments were found. In TCRdb, the multiplex PCR reads were re-called with MiXCR into one record per CDR3 protein. TCRdb's processing, not the authors', yielded these V and J calls. The table includes around 420,000 distinct CDR3 sequences, approximately 15% detected once. These data are also associated with another study on T cells in Graves' hyperthyroidism and ophthalmopathy. From that paper: Diagnostic decisions used clinical symptoms, serum thyroxine and TRAb, thyroid ultrasound and orbital computed tomography. Researchers found most expanded thyroid clonotypes above 0.001 in blood as well.

The sequencing here drew on peripheral blood mononuclear cells (PBMCs), taken at new diagnosis, from a patient treated with antithyroid drugs. The origin of this receptor is a woman aged 40 to 55 with Graves disease. V is TRBV27 and J is TRBJ2-7; 7 bases match TRBD1. Here the CDR3 reads CASSLFPGGSYEQYF. The CDR3 DNA reads TGTGCCAGCAGTTTATTCCCAGGGGGCTCCTACGAGCAGTACTTC.